This T cell receptor (beta chain) was retrieved from a study of blood T cell repertoires in COVID-19. Study information: Donors in the United States, Italy and Spain gave samples during acute or convalescent COVID-19. Sources were T cells, B-cell-depleted T cells, or PBMCs; the material itself was cDNA or gDNA.

Original processing notes: Reference gene primers were amplified, and this amplification served to estimate nucleated cell counts. Only in-frame clones appear in the TCRdb table, and some are missing; sequencing was by immunoSEQ multiplex PCR. For V, J and clone size, that table is used; D and trimming come from the DNA. The sample includes some 100,000 clones, roughly 80% of them seen just once. In germline, CDR1 is SNHLY, CDR2 FYNNEI. The CDR3 has 13 residues. The germline V and J ends were trimmed by 5 bases and 4 bases, with 9 bases remaining between them. The receptor comes from a woman aged 70-85 years with acute or convalescent COVID-19. The chain has TRBV2 and TRBJ1-5; D uncertain. The sequencing sample was made of peripheral blood. The CDR3, as DNA: TGTGCCAGCAGTTGGCAGGAAAATCAGCCCCAGCATTTT. Encoded protein: CASSWQENQPQHF.